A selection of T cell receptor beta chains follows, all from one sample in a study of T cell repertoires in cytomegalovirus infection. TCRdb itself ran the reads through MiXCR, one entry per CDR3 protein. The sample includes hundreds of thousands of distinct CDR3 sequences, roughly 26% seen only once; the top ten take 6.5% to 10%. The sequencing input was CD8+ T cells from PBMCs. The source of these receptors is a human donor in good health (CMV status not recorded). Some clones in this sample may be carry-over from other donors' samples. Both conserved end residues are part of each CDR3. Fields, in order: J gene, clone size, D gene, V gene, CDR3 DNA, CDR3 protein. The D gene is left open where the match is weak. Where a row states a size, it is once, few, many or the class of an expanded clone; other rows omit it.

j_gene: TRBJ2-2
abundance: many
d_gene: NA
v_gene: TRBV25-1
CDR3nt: TGTGCCAGCAGTGAATTGTACACCGGGGAGCTGTTTTTT
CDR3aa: CASSELYTGELFF

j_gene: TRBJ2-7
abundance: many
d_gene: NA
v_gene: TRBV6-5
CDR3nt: TGTGCCAGCGGGGCACAGGGATACCACGAGCAGTACTTC
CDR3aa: CASGAQGYHEQYF

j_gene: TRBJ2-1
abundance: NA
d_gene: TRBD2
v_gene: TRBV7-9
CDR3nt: TGTGCCAGCACCCGGGGGGGGCGGGGGGGCGACGACAATGAGCAGTTCTTC
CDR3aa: CASTRGGRGGDDNEQFF

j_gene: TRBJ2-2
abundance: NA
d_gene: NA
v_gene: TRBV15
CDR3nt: TGTGCCACCAGCAGAGACGGAGGAAGCACCGGGGAGCTGTTTTTT
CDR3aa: CATSRDGGSTGELFF

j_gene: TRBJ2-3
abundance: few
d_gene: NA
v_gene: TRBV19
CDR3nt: TGTGCCACCCTTGAAGGTCGCACAGATACGCAGTATTTT
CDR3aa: CATLEGRTDTQYF

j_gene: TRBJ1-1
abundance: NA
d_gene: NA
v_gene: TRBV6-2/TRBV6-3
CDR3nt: TGTGCCAGCAGTTACGGGTTTACGGGGTCCGGGACTGAAGCTTTCTTT
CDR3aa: CASSYGFTGSGTEAFF

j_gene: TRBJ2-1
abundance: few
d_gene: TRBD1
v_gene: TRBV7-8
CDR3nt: TGTGCCAGCAGCCCCGGGACAGGGGTCTCCTACAATGAGCAGTTCTTC
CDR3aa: CASSPGTGVSYNEQFF

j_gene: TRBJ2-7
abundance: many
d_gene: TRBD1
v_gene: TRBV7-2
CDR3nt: TGTGCCAGCAGCCATCCGGGACAGGGGGACGAGCAGTACTTC
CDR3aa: CASSHPGQGDEQYF

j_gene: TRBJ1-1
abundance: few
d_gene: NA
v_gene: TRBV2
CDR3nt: TGTGCCAGCAGCTTCAAGGGGGAAGGAGGCACTGAAGCTTTCTTT
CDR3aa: CASSFKGEGGTEAFF

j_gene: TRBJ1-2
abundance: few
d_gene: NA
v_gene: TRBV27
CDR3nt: TGTGCCAGCAGATCCGGGGGGGGGGCTTACTATGGCTACACCTTC
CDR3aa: CASRSGGGAYYGYTF

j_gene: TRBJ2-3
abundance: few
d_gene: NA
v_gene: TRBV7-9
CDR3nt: TGTGCCAGCAGCCCCCGACAGTACCCAGATACGCAGTATTTT
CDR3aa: CASSPRQYPDTQYF

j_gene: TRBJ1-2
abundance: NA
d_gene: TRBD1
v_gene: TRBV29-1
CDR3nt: TGCAGCGTCCCCATCCTGCCGGACAGGGAATCTAACTATGGCTACACCTTC
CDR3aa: CSVPILPDRESNYGYTF

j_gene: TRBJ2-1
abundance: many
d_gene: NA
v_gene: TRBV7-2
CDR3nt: TGTGCCAGCAGCTTATGGCGGACCGACTACAATGAGCAGTTCTTC
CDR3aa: CASSLWRTDYNEQFF

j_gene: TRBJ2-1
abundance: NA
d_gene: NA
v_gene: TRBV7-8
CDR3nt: TGTGCCAGCAGCTTAGGAGGTTCGGGGTTTGAGCAGTTCTTC
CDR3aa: CASSLGGSGFEQFF

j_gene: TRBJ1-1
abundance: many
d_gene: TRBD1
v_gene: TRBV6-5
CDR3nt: TGTGCCAGCAGTCTATCAACAGGGGGTTGGACTGAAGCTTTCTTT
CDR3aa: CASSLSTGGWTEAFF

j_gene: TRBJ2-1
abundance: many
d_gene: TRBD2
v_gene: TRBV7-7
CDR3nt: TGTGCTAGCAGCCTAGCGGGGGGGCCGGGAAATGAGCAGTTCTTC
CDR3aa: CASSLAGGPGNEQFF

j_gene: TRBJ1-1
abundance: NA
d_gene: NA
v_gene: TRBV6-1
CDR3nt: TGTGCCAGCATTTCTTGGGGCACTGAAGCTTTCTTT
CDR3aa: CASISWGTEAFF

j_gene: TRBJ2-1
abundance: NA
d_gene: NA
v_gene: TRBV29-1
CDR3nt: TGCAGCGTTGGCCCCGGGAACGACTACAATGAGCAGTTCTTC
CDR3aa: CSVGPGNDYNEQFF

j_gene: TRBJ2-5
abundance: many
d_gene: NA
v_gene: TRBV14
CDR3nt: TGTGCCAGCAGCCCGACAGGGCGGGGGCCTCAAGAGACCCAGTACTTC
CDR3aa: CASSPTGRGPQETQYF

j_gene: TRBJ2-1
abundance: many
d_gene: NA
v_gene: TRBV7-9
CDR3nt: TGTGCCAGCAGCTTAGAGGGGAATGAGCAGTTCTTC
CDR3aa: CASSLEGNEQFF

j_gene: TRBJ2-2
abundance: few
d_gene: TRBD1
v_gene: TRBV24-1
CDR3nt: TGTGCCACCTCTCCGGGACAGGCGAACACCGGGGAGCTGTTTTTT
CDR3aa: CATSPGQANTGELFF

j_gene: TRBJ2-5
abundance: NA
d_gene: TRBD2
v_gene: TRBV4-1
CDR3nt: TGCGCCAGCAGCCCTAGGACTAGCGGGGGATCACAAGAGACCCAGTACTTC
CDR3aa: CASSPRTSGGSQETQYF

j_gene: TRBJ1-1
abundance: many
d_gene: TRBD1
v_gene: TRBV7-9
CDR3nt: TGTGCCAGCAGTCCGACAGGGCACACTGAAGCTTTCTTT
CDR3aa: CASSPTGHTEAFF

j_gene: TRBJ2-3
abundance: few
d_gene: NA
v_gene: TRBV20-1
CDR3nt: TGCAGTGCTATCCTAATACGGGACCCAGCTCTCACAGATACGCAGTATTTT
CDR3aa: CSAILIRDPALTDTQYF

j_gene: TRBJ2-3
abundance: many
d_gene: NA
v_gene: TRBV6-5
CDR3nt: TGTGCCAGCGGACCTACAGATACGCAGTATTTT
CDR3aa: CASGPTDTQYF

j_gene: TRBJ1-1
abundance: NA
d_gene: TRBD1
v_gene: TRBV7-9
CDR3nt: TGTGCCAGCAGCCCCCAGGGGGATGCTGAAGCTTTCTTT
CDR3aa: CASSPQGDAEAFF

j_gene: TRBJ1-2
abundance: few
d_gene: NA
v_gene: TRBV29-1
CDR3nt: TGCAGCGTCGCGGAGTCTTATGGCTACACCTTC
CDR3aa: CSVAESYGYTF

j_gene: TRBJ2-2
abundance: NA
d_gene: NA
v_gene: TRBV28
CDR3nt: TGTGCCAGCAGTCCAATGCGCAGGGGGGCCACCGGGGAGCTGTTTTTT
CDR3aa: CASSPMRRGATGELFF

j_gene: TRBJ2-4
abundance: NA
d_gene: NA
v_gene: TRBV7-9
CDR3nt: TGTGCCAGCAGCGGAGGAGCCAAAAACATTCAGTACTTC
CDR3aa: CASSGGAKNIQYF

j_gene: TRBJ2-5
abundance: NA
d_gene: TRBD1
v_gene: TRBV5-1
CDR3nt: TGCGCCAGTACGGACAGGAGTCAAGAGACCCAGTACTTC
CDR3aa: CASTDRSQETQYF

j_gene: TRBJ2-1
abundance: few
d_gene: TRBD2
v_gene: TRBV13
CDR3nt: TGTGCCAGCAGCTCTGGACTAGCGGGGGGGGGGAACAATGAGCAGTTCTTC
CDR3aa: CASSSGLAGGGNNEQFF

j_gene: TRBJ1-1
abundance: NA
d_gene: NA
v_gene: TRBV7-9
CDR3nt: TGTGCCAGCAGAGGACGGGTAGCGAACACTGAAGCTTTCTTT
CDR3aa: CASRGRVANTEAFF

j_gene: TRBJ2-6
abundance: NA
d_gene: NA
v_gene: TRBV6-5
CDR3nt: TGTGCCAGCAGTCCCTCGTGGGGGCTCGGGGCCAACGTCCTGACTTTC
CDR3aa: CASSPSWGLGANVLTF

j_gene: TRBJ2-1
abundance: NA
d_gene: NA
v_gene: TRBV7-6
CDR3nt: TGTGCCAGCAGCTCCACCGGGAAGGCTTACAATGAGCAGTTCTTC
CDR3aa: CASSSTGKAYNEQFF

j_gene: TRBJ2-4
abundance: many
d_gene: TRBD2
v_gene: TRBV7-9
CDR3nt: TGTGCCAGCAGCCGCGAGACTAGCGGGGTATCCAAAAACATTCAGTACTTC
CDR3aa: CASSRETSGVSKNIQYF

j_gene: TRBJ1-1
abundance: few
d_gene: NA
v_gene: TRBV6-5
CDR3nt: TGTGCCAGCAGTTTGGACACCTGGAACACTGAAGCTTTCTTT
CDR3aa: CASSLDTWNTEAFF

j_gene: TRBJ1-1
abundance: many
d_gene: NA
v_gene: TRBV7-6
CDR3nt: TGTGCCAGCAGCCGCCAACCAGGAGCAGAAGCTTTCTTT
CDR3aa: CASSRQPGAEAFF